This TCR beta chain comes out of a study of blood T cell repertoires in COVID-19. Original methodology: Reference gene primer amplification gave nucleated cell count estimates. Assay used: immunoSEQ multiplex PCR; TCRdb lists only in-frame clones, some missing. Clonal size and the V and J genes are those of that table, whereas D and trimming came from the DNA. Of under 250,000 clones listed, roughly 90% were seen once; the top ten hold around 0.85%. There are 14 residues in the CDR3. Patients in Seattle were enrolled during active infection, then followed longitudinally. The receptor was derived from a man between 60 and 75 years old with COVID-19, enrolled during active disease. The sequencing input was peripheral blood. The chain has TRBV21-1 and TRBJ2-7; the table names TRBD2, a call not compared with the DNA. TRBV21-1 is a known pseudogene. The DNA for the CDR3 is TGTGCCAGCAAACCCACTAGCGGCTCCTACGAGCAGTACTTC. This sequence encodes CASKPTSGSYEQYF.